This entry lists 31 T cell receptor beta chains sequenced from one sample in a study of blood T cell repertoires in COVID-19. The repertoire was sequenced with immunoSEQ multiplex PCR; TCRdb's copy has only in-frame clones and lacks some. The top ten hold around 0.8% of the sample, which has about 260,000 clones, around 89% seen once. Sequenced input: PBMCs or T cells enriched from blood (not recorded which). These receptors all come from a man in his fifties or sixties who had been exposed to COVID-19.

The V call is TRBV25-1, the J call TRBJ2-2, with 7 positions matching TRBD1. Germline values: CDR1 MGHDK, CDR2 SYGVNS. CDR3 length equals 14 residues. With 1 base clipped from V and 5 bases from J, the junction kept 1 base outside the gene matches. The CDR3 bases are TGTGCCAGCAGTGAATCACAGGGGACCGGGGAGCTGTTTTTT. It is translated as CASSESQGTGELFF.

The chain employs TRBV2 and TRBJ2-2, with 7 bases identical to TRBD2. Germline V lookup: CDR1 SNHLY, CDR2 FYNNEI. This CDR3 has 14 residues. Trimming took 7 bases from V and 3 from J; bases not matched to a gene: 5. The CDR3 sequence is CASNSGRDTGELFF. In nucleotides, the CDR3 is TGTGCCAGCAATAGCGGGCGAGACACCGGGGAGCTGTTTTTT.

This chain joins TRBV2 and TRBJ1-2; weak D call: TRBD1 (5 bases). CDR1 and CDR2 (germline): SNHLY, FYNNEI. V was clipped by 5 bases and J by 1 base, with 20 bases between them. The CDR3 is made up of 17 amino acids. The CDR3 nucleotides read TGTGCCAGCAGTCTGGGGGGTGTCGCCTCTATTAACTATGGCTACACCTTC. It yields the protein CASSLGGVASINYGYTF.

This clone was counted once. The genes are TRBV2 and TRBJ2-7; 9 bases fit TRBD1. The J segment lost 7 bases and the V segment lost 6 bases, leaving 4 bases of the junction unmatched. Germline V gene lookup returns CDR1 SNHLY and CDR2 FYNNEI. CDR3 length: 12 residues. This CDR3 reads CASRDRGGEQYV. The CDR3, as DNA: TGTGCCAGCAGGGACAGGGGCGGAGAGCAGTACGTC.

This clone has more than one count but fewer than ten. The genes are TRBV28 and TRBJ2-7, with D tentatively TRBD1 (5 bases). Germline V lookup: CDR1 MDHEN, CDR2 SYDVKM. This CDR3 has 15 amino acids. Trimming stripped 6 bases from V and 4 bases from J, with 19 bases between. The CDR3 nucleotides read TGTGCCAGCAGCGAATGGACCCTCAGGGCTTACGAGCAGTACTTC. Translated: CASSEWTLRAYEQYF.

This chain connects TRBV12-5 to TRBJ2-2; 9 bases map to TRBD2. The CDR3 runs to 21 residues. V dropped 2 bases and J dropped 5; count of bases not matched to a gene: 21. Germline V gene data show CDR1 as LGHNT and CDR2 as FRNRAP. The CDR3 is CASGLRSGTSIPFRVTGELFF. DNA of the CDR3: TGTGCTAGTGGTTTGCGATCCGGGACTAGCATCCCATTCCGTGTGACCGGGGAGCTGTTTTTT.

This rearrangement joins TRBV7-9 to TRBJ2-7; 9 nucleotides align to TRBD2. Per the germline V gene, CDR1 is SEHNR and CDR2 is FQNEAQ (reference sequence). Trimming at V came to 1 base and at J to 0 bases, leaving 7 bases not matched to a gene. The CDR3 runs to 17 residues. Written as DNA, the CDR3 is TGTGCCAGCAGCTTAGGCGCCGATAGCGGGAGCTCCTACGAGCAGTACGTC. Translation gives CASSLGADSGSSYEQYV.

This chain connects TRBV19 to TRBJ1-5, with 8 bases that match TRBD1. Germline trimming cut 6 bases from V and 1 base from J; bases unmatched to any gene: 5. This CDR3 contains 15 residues. The germline gives CDR1 LNHDA, CDR2 SQIVND (reference sequence). The CDR3 is CASRPDRGSNQPQHF. CDR3 sequence (DNA): TGTGCCAGTAGACCCGACAGGGGAAGCAATCAGCCCCAGCATTTT.

This clone occurred a few times. This rearrangement joins TRBV29-1 to TRBJ2-3; 14 bases match TRBD2. Germline V gene lookup returns CDR1 SQVTM and CDR2 ANQGSEA. The CDR3 is 14 amino acids. J gave up 4 bases and V 4 bases, and 1 base lay outside the gene matches. This chain's CDR3 is CSVATSGGADTQYF. The CDR3 DNA reads as TGCAGCGTTGCGACTAGCGGGGGGGCAGATACGCAGTATTTT.

This clone was counted once. The genes are TRBV30 and TRBJ1-2, with D possibly TRBD1 on 6 matching bases. From germline, CDR1 is GTSNPN and CDR2 SVGIG (reference sequence). V lost 8 bases, J lost 6 bases, and 13 bases lay in between. The CDR3 runs to 11 residues. DNA of the CDR3: TGTGCCCTAGGGGGGGCGGATGGCTACACCTTC. Translating it yields CALGGADGYTF.

The V call is TRBV24-1, the J call TRBJ1-4; D may be TRBD1 (5 bases). The CDR3 contains 15 residues. Looked up from germline, CDR1 is KGHDR and CDR2 is SFDVKD. V lost 4 bases, J lost 7 bases, and 15 bases lay in between. CDR3 in amino acids: CATSEGIGTGEKLFF. In DNA form, the CDR3 reads TGTGCCACCAGTGAGGGCATCGGGACTGGTGAAAAACTGTTTTTT.

The chain joins TRBV5-4 to TRBJ2-5; 7 bases are shared with TRBD2. This CDR3 is built from 16 residues. Germline V gene data show CDR1 as SGHNT and CDR2 as YYREEE (reference sequence). The V and J ends lost 4 bases and 0 bases, in that order; junction bases with no gene match: 9. The CDR3 DNA is TGTGCCAGCAGCGCCCAGCGGGGATCTTACCAAGAGACCCAGTACTTC. Protein product: CASSAQRGSYQETQYF. Looking up the rest from reference TRBV5-4 and TRBJ2-5 gives the full variable domain: ETGVTQSPTHLIKTRGQQVTLRCSSQSGHNTVSWYQQALGQGPQFIFQYYREEENGRGNFPPRFSGLQFPNYSSELNVNALELDDSALYLCASSAQRGSYQETQYFGPGTRLLVL.

This clone came up once. The J gene is TRBJ1-2, the V gene TRBV10-3; the D is unclear. CDR3 length: 16 amino acids. Germline V gives CDR1 ENHRY, CDR2 SYGVKD. V was trimmed by 0 bases and J by 4 bases, leaving 15 bases between them. The CDR3 loop is CAISESSGVTIYGYTF. The CDR3, as DNA: TGTGCCATCAGTGAGTCGTCGGGAGTGACGATCTATGGCTACACCTTC.

The V gene is TRBV7-2, the J gene TRBJ2-2, with a tentative D call TRBD2 (5 bases). CDR1 is SGHTA and CDR2 is FQGNSA in the germline V gene. Trimming left V 5 bases short and J 0 bases short, with 10 bases between. The CDR3 is 15 amino acids. DNA for the CDR3: TGTGCCAGCAGCCAGTCGAGGGCGAACACCGGGGAGCTGTTTTTT. Its protein is CASSQSRANTGELFF.

This chain links TRBV28 with TRBJ2-1; the match to TRBD2 covers 9 bases. This CDR3 region has 14 residues. V lost 2 bases, J lost 8 bases, and 4 bases stayed unmatched. The germline gives CDR1 MDHEN, CDR2 SYDVKM. CDR3 amino acids: CASSLAGGPHEQFF. CDR3 DNA sequence: TGTGCCAGCAGTTTAGCGGGAGGGCCTCATGAGCAGTTCTTC.

The rearrangement links TRBV7-2 to TRBJ1-6; no definite D call. Trimming pared 3 bases from V and 3 bases from J, leaving 18 bases between. There are 18 residues in the CDR3. The germline CDR1 and CDR2 sequences are SGHTA and FQGNSA. As DNA, the CDR3 is TGTGCCAGCAGCTTTTTGCCCCCTGGGCCTAACTATAATTCACCCCTCCACTTT. It specifies CASSFLPPGPNYNSPLHF.

This clone has just one count. The chain is built from TRBV7-9 and TRBJ1-1; D is undetermined. Germline lookup yields CDR1 SEHNR and CDR2 FQNEAQ (reference sequence). The CDR3 covers 13 residues. The V gene lost 5 bases and the J gene lost 2 bases, with 9 bases spanning the gap. The CDR3 here is CASSIGSNTEAFF. CDR3 DNA: TGTGCCAGCAGCATCGGGAGCAACACTGAAGCTTTCTTT.

About this clone itself: Other DNA sequences in the same sample also yield this CDR3. This rearrangement joins TRBV5-1 to TRBJ2-5; 11 bases line up with TRBD2. This CDR3 contains 14 residues. Trimming cost V 3 bases and J 4 bases; bases outside gene matches: 2. Germline V gene lookup returns CDR1 SGHRS and CDR2 YFSETQ. CDR3: CASSSGLAGETQYF. Here the CDR3 DNA reads TGCGCCAGCAGCTCCGGACTAGCGGGAGAGACCCAGTACTTC.

The rearrangement joins TRBV28 to TRBJ1-1; TRBD1 agrees at 10 bases. J lost 5 bases, V lost 6 bases, and 12 bases had no gene match. The CDR3 has 16 residues. Germline V lookup: CDR1 MDHEN, CDR2 SYDVKM. The CDR3 region has the DNA TGTGCCAGCAGCCGTCCCGGGACAGGGGAGGGGACTGAAGCTTTCTTT. Its translation: CASSRPGTGEGTEAFF.

The chain couples TRBV4-1 to TRBJ1-2, with unresolved D. The CDR3 covers 15 residues. Germline V gene data show CDR1 as MGHRA and CDR2 as YSYEKL. Trimming stripped 1 base from V and 8 bases from J, with 17 bases between. The CDR3 sequence: CASSQVGSLLRGYTF. DNA for the CDR3: TGCGCCAGCAGCCAAGTTGGCAGCCTACTGCGGGGCTACACCTTC.

This rearrangement joins TRBV7-3 to TRBJ2-1; 11 bases are a match to TRBD1. Trimming took 2 bases from V and 7 from J; bases not matched to a gene: 4. The CDR3 loop spans 15 amino acids. The germline CDR1 and CDR2 sequences are SGHTA and FQGTGA. Here the CDR3 DNA reads TGTGCCAGCAGCTTATTGGGACAGGGGGGGAATGAGCAGTTCTTC. Its translation: CASSLLGQGGNEQFF.

This sequence joins TRBV4-1 and TRBJ1-3, with 10 bases aligning to TRBD1. Germline CDR1 is MGHRA and CDR2 is YSYEKL. Germline trimming cut 1 base from V and 11 bases from J; bases unmatched to any gene: 11. The length of the CDR3 is 16 residues. The CDR3 sequence is CASSQVRTGGSGAIYF. In DNA, the CDR3 is TGCGCCAGCAGCCAAGTTAGGACAGGGGGGTCAGGAGCCATATATTTT.

The CDR3 loop is CSVVSWGEPQHF. The CDR3 nucleotides are TGCAGCGTTGTCTCCTGGGGGGAGCCCCAGCATTTT. The V gene is TRBV29-1, the J gene TRBJ1-5; possibly TRBD1 for D (5 bases). V was shortened by 4 bases and J by 8 bases, with 12 bases between the two germline ends. The CDR3 length is 12 residues. Germline V gene lookup returns CDR1 SQVTM and CDR2 ANQGSEA. The full variable domain, completed using reference TRBV29-1 and TRBJ1-5, is SAVISQKPSRDICQRGTSLTIQCQVDSQVTMMFWYRQQPGQSLTLIATANQGSEATYESGFVIDKFPISRPNLTFSTLTVSNMSPEDSSIYLCSVVSWGEPQHFGDGTRLSIL.

The rearrangement links TRBV4-1 to TRBJ1-4; 9 positions match TRBD1. Germline CDR1 is MGHRA and CDR2 is YSYEKL. J gave up 5 bases and V 1 base, and 2 bases lay outside the gene matches. This CDR3 is 15 amino acids long. The CDR3 region has the DNA TGCGCCAGCAGCCAAGTGGGACAGGGAAATGAAAAACTGTTTTTT. Its protein product is CASSQVGQGNEKLFF.

This chain uses TRBV6-5 with TRBJ1-5, with D perhaps matching TRBD1 (6 bases). The ends were cut back, 6 bases at V and 5 bases at J, with 14 bases in the middle. CDR1 and CDR2 from the germline V gene are MNHEY and SVGAGI. The CDR3 covers 14 residues. CDR3 DNA sequence: TGTGCCAGCAGGACTGGACAGTTTGATCAGCCCCAGCATTTT. Its protein product is CASRTGQFDQPQHF.

V is TRBV28 and J is TRBJ1-5; D unresolved. CDR3 size: 15 residues. The V end lost 7 bases, the J end lost 0 bases, and 13 bases lay between the germline ends. From germline, CDR1 is MDHEN and CDR2 SYDVKM. CDR3 DNA: TGTGCCAGCAACCTAGGTGGCATTAGCAATCAGCCCCAGCATTTT. Its protein is CASNLGGISNQPQHF.

This chain connects TRBV2 to TRBJ1-1; D ambiguous. The length of the CDR3 is 12 residues. Germline V CDR1 and CDR2: SNHLY, FYNNEI. V dropped 2 bases and J dropped 6 bases, with 7 bases sitting between them. The chain's CDR3 is CASSEWQAEAFF. The CDR3 coding sequence is TGTGCCAGCAGTGAATGGCAGGCTGAAGCTTTCTTT.

The rearrangement links TRBV9 to TRBJ1-2; 10 bases align to TRBD1. Germline V CDR1 and CDR2: SGDLS, YYNGEE. The V segment lost 3 bases and the J segment 8 bases; nucleotides outside the gene matches: 7. The CDR3 has 14 amino acids. The CDR3 coding sequence is TGTGCCAGCAGCGGCGGACAGGGGGTTTTGGGCTACACCTTC. Translation: CASSGGQGVLGYTF.

This chain links TRBV18 with TRBJ1-1; no firm D call. The CDR3 sequence is 15 residues long. The V gene lost 3 bases and the J gene lost 4 bases, with 15 bases spanning the gap. The V gene's germline CDR1 is KGHSH and CDR2 LQKENI. This chain's CDR3 is CASSPPARVATEAFF. Written as DNA, the CDR3 is TGTGCCAGCTCACCTCCGGCGCGAGTAGCCACTGAAGCTTTCTTT.

The gene calls are TRBV5-1 and TRBJ2-3, with 14 bases fitting TRBD2. The germline V gene encodes CDR1 SGHRS and CDR2 YFSETQ. The V segment lost 3 bases and the J segment 1 base; nucleotides outside the gene matches: 1. This CDR3 region has 16 residues. The CDR3 DNA reads TGCGCCAGCAGCTCGGGACTAGCGGGGGGCACAGATACGCAGTATTTT. It codes for CASSSGLAGGTDTQYF.

The chain carries TRBV5-4 and TRBJ2-3, with D perhaps matching TRBD1 (5 bases). Trimming took 0 bases from V and 5 from J, leaving 22 bases between them. Germline V gene data show CDR1 as SGHNT and CDR2 as YYREEE (reference sequence). The CDR3 is made up of 18 amino acids. CDR3 DNA: TGTGCCAGCAGCTTGGGGCTACGACGGCAGGGTGCGGTAGATACGCAGTATTTT. Amino acids: CASSLGLRRQGAVDTQYF. The full variable domain, rest sourced from reference TRBV5-4 and TRBJ2-3, is ETGVTQSPTHLIKTRGQQVTLRCSSQSGHNTVSWYQQALGQGPQFIFQYYREEENGRGNFPPRFSGLQFPNYSSELNVNALELDDSALYLCASSLGLRRQGAVDTQYFGPGTRLTVL.